What follows are 26 T cell receptor beta chains derived from one specimen sequenced in a study of blood T cell repertoires in COVID-19. TCRdb's table, derived via immunoSEQ multiplex PCR, lists solely in-frame clones and lacks some. The data show some 180,000 clones, 80% to 90% seen once. The sample was peripheral blood. These receptors all come from a woman of 80 years or more with acute or convalescent COVID-19.

The chain combines TRBV2 with TRBJ2-1, with D hard to call. Germline V gives CDR1 SNHLY, CDR2 FYNNEI. V was cut by 2 bases and J by 2 bases, with 10 bases left in between. This CDR3 is 15 amino acids long. The CDR3 is CASSEREQTYNEQFF. Written as DNA, the CDR3 is TGTGCCAGCAGTGAACGTGAACAGACCTACAATGAGCAGTTCTTC. The full variable domain, in which reference TRBV2 and TRBJ2-1 provide the parts outside the CDR3, is EPEVTQTPSHQVTQMGQEVILRCVPISNHLYFYWYRQILGQKVEFLVSFYNNEISEKSEIFDDQFSVERPDGSNFTLKIRSTKLEDSAMYFCASSEREQTYNEQFFGPGTRLTVL.

This clone was picked up one time. The chain links TRBV10-3 to TRBJ1-1; maybe TRBD1 (6 bases). The V gene lost 3 bases and the J gene lost 2 bases, with 10 bases spanning the gap. CDR3 size: 14 residues. Germline values: CDR1 ENHRY, CDR2 SYGVKD. The CDR3 is CAISDYRANTEAFF. The CDR3 DNA reads TGTGCCATCAGTGACTACAGGGCTAACACTGAAGCTTTCTTT.

The rearrangement uses TRBV6-2 or TRBV6-3 and TRBJ1-5, with D tentatively TRBD1 (5 bases). The CDR3 sequence is 12 residues long. Trimming took 6 bases from V and 6 from J, leaving 9 bases between them. Germline V lookup: CDR1 MNHEY, CDR2 SVGEGT. The CDR3 DNA follows: TGTGCCAGCAGCCAGACAGTTCAGCCCCAGCATTTT. Its protein product is CASSQTVQPQHF.

The chain couples TRBV5-1 to TRBJ1-4, with 10 bases aligning to TRBD1. The germline V gene has CDR1 SGHRS and CDR2 YFSETQ. V lost 4 bases to trimming and J lost 3 bases; unmatched junction nucleotides: 9. The CDR3 sequence is 17 residues long. CDR3 DNA: TGCGCCAGCAGCATCTCCGGGACAGGGGCGGCTAATGAAAAACTGTTTTTT. Amino acids: CASSISGTGAANEKLFF.

The chain combines TRBV19 with TRBJ2-3; TRBD2 agrees at 10 bases. Looked up from germline, CDR1 is LNHDA and CDR2 is SQIVND (reference sequence). V lost 3 bases and J lost 4; bases outside the gene matches: 4. This CDR3 region has 15 residues. The CDR3: CASSIAAGGPDTQYF. The CDR3 nucleotides are TGTGCCAGTAGTATTGCAGCGGGGGGGCCAGATACGCAGTATTTT.

As DNA, the CDR3 is TGCGCCAGCAGCCAAGATCTTGTGGACAGGGTCTTCACAGATACGCAGTATTTT. Amino acids: CASSQDLVDRVFTDTQYF. This chain joins TRBV4-3 and TRBJ2-3, with 8 bases identical to TRBD1. Germline CDR1 is LGHNA and CDR2 is YSLEER. With V trimmed by 0 bases and J by 2 bases, 10 bases remained unmatched. The CDR3 has 18 residues.

This chain connects TRBV4-3 to TRBJ1-2; D might be TRBD1 (6 bases). The CDR3 consists of 16 residues. V was clipped by 5 bases and J by 8 bases, with 24 bases between them. Germline V gives CDR1 LGHNA, CDR2 YSLEER. As DNA, the CDR3 is TGCGCCAGCAGCGCATTCCTCGGGACACCCCCTAAAGGCTACACCTTC. Its translation: CASSAFLGTPPKGYTF.

The chain recombines TRBV19 with TRBJ2-3, with no clear D. The germline CDR1 and CDR2 sequences are LNHDA and SQIVND (reference sequence). The CDR3 has 13 residues. Trimming took 2 bases from V and 5 from J, leaving 8 bases between them. DNA for the CDR3: TGTGCCAGTAGTATAAAGACTGGAGATACGCAGTATTTT. The encoded protein is CASSIKTGDTQYF.

The gene calls are TRBV5-1 and TRBJ2-7; D is perhaps TRBD1 (5 bases). The V gene lost 5 bases and the J gene lost 4 bases, with 13 bases spanning the gap. This CDR3 has 13 amino acids. CDR1 and CDR2 from the germline V gene are SGHRS and YFSETQ. The CDR3, as DNA: TGCGCCAGCAGTGACAGAATTACGTACGAGCAGTACTTC. Translated: CASSDRITYEQYF.

The rearrangement links TRBV5-1 to TRBJ2-1; D is perhaps TRBD2 (5 bases). Trimming took 2 bases from V and 3 from J, leaving 15 bases between them. CDR1 and CDR2 from the germline V gene are SGHRS and YFSETQ. The CDR3 contains 16 residues. The CDR3 sequence: CASSFMGSVGYNEQFF. Written as DNA, the CDR3 is TGCGCCAGCAGCTTTATGGGGAGCGTGGGCTACAATGAGCAGTTCTTC.

V and J are TRBV6-5 and TRBJ1-1; 7 nucleotides match TRBD1. This CDR3 has 15 amino acids. V dropped 6 bases and J dropped 0; count of bases not matched to a gene: 7. Per the germline V gene, CDR1 is MNHEY and CDR2 is SVGAGI. CDR3 sequence: CASRAFGQVNTEAFF. CDR3 DNA: TGTGCCAGCAGGGCTTTCGGACAGGTGAACACTGAAGCTTTCTTT.

This rearrangement joins TRBV12-3 or TRBV12-4 to TRBJ1-4; no clear D. V lost 4 bases and J 8 bases, leaving 8 bases between the germline ends. This CDR3 is 12 amino acids long. CDR3 DNA: TGTGCCAGCAGTTGGGCGACAGAAAAACTGTTTTTT. As protein: CASSWATEKLFF.

The chain links TRBV9 to TRBJ2-5, with D possibly TRBD1 on 5 matching bases. The CDR3 is 15 residues long. Germline V lookup: CDR1 SGDLS, CDR2 YYNGEE. V lost 1 base to trimming and J lost 9 bases, with 19 bases between them. In DNA, the CDR3 is TGTGCCAGCAGCGTATCAGGGTCCGTGCAAGGGGCCCAGTACTTC. Its translation: CASSVSGSVQGAQYF.

The chain has TRBV6-5 and TRBJ2-3; D is ambiguous. CDR1 MNHEY and CDR2 SVGAGI come from the germline V gene. V was trimmed by 2 bases and J by 6 bases, leaving 15 bases between them. The CDR3 has 15 amino acids. The CDR3 bases are TGTGCCAGCAGTTACGGGTCAGACTCTGCGGATACGCAGTATTTT. Its translation: CASSYGSDSADTQYF.

The chain combines TRBV6-2 or TRBV6-3 with TRBJ1-1; 8 nucleotides match TRBD1. The CDR3 is made up of 15 amino acids. V gave up 5 bases and J gave up 5 bases; unmatched junction bases: 10. CDR1 is MNHEY and CDR2 is SVGEGT in the germline V gene. The CDR3 nucleotides read TGTGCCAGCAGTGACATGACAGGGGTTTGGACTGAAGCTTTCTTT. This sequence encodes CASSDMTGVWTEAFF.

In nucleotides, the CDR3 is TGTGCCTGTGCTAGCGGGACACACCGAGATACGCAGTATTTT. It specifies CACASGTHRDTQYF. The genes are TRBV30 and TRBJ2-3, with 9 bases matching TRBD2. Germline trimming cut 6 bases from V and 5 bases from J; bases unmatched to any gene: 9. In germline, CDR1 is GTSNPN, CDR2 SVGIG (reference sequence). The CDR3 is 14 amino acids.

The rearrangement uses TRBV9 and TRBJ2-7; TRBD1 might be the D (6 bases). The CDR3 contains 15 residues. V lost 4 bases, J lost 3 bases, and 17 bases lay in between. CDR1 is SGDLS and CDR2 is YYNGEE in the germline V gene. CDR3 DNA: TGTGCCAGCAGCACCTCCCCGGGACACATCTACGAGCAGTACTTC. Translation: CASSTSPGHIYEQYF.

The V and J genes are TRBV6-5 and TRBJ1-5; 8 bases match TRBD1. Looked up from germline, CDR1 is MNHEY and CDR2 is SVGAGI. The trim removed 6 bases at V and 7 bases at J, leaving 8 bases unmatched. CDR3 length: 14 amino acids. CDR3 DNA sequence: TGTGCCAGCAGCCACCAGGGGGCTGAGCAGCCCCAGCATTTT. It specifies CASSHQGAEQPQHF.

The chain is built from TRBV5-1 and TRBJ2-7; tentatively, D is TRBD1 (6 bases). Trimming removed 1 base at V and 6 bases at J, with 20 bases between. The germline gives CDR1 SGHRS, CDR2 YFSETQ. The CDR3 length is 16 residues. CDR3 sequence (DNA): TGCGCCAGCAGCTTGTCCCTTGATTGGACAGTCGGCGAGCAGTACTTC. It translates to CASSLSLDWTVGEQYF. Full variable domain (missing parts from reference TRBV5-1 and TRBJ2-7): KAGVTQTPRYLIKTRGQQVTLSCSPISGHRSVSWYQQTPGQGLQFLFEYFSETQRNKGNFPGRFSGRQFSNSRSEMNVSTLELGDSALYLCASSLSLDWTVGEQYFGPGTRLTVT.

The chain couples TRBV6-2 or TRBV6-3 to TRBJ1-5, with TRBD1 as a possible D gene (6 bases). CDR1 is MNHEY and CDR2 is SVGEGT in the germline V gene. Trimming took off 5 bases at V and 3 bases at J, with 17 bases between the two ends. This CDR3 spans 16 amino acids. Here the CDR3 reads CASSSSSQGPNQPQHF. The DNA for the CDR3 is TGTGCCAGCAGTAGCTCGAGTCAGGGGCCCAATCAGCCCCAGCATTTT.

This chain joins TRBV28 and TRBJ2-7, with D perhaps matching TRBD2 (6 bases). The ends were cut back, 11 bases at V and 4 bases at J, with 15 bases in the middle. Germline V lookup: CDR1 MDHEN, CDR2 SYDVKM. The CDR3 runs 12 residues. CDR3 DNA sequence: TGTGCCTCAACCCAAGCGGGTTACGAGCAGTACTTC. As protein: CASTQAGYEQYF. Full variable domain (missing parts from reference TRBV28 and TRBJ2-7): DVKVTQSSRYLVKRTGEKVFLECVQDMDHENMFWYRQDPGLGLRLIYFSYDVKMKEKGDIPEGYSVSREKKERFSLILESASTNQTSMYLCASTQAGYEQYFGPGTRLTVT.

J is TRBJ2-3 and V is TRBV10-3; 14 bases line up with TRBD2. Germline CDR1 is ENHRY and CDR2 is SYGVKD. V gave up 3 bases and J gave up 3 bases; unmatched junction bases: 8. This CDR3 has 18 amino acids. CDR3 bases: TGTGCCATCAGTGAAGCTTGGACTAGCGGGGGGATGACAGATACGCAGTATTTT. Translating it yields CAISEAWTSGGMTDTQYF.

This rearrangement joins TRBV2 to TRBJ1-5; D possibly corresponds to TRBD1 (5 bases). Trimming shortened V by 6 bases and J by 1 base, and 10 bases separated the two germline ends. Looked up from germline, CDR1 is SNHLY and CDR2 is FYNNEI. The CDR3 contains 14 residues. The CDR3 nucleotides read TGTGCCAGCAGGGCGGACATAAGCAATCAGCCCCAGCATTTT. This encodes CASRADISNQPQHF.

The V and J genes are TRBV5-1 and TRBJ1-2; TRBD1 aligns across 10 bases. Per the germline V gene, CDR1 is SGHRS and CDR2 is YFSETQ. The trim removed 3 bases at V and 6 bases at J, leaving 5 bases unmatched. CDR3 size: 14 residues. CDR3 sequence reads: CASSSRTGGDGYTF. DNA of the CDR3: TGCGCCAGCAGCTCTCGGACAGGGGGTGATGGCTACACCTTC. The full variable domain, its missing parts supplied by reference TRBV5-1 and TRBJ1-2, is KAGVTQTPRYLIKTRGQQVTLSCSPISGHRSVSWYQQTPGQGLQFLFEYFSETQRNKGNFPGRFSGRQFSNSRSEMNVSTLELGDSALYLCASSSRTGGDGYTFGSGTRLTVV.

The gene calls are TRBV2 and TRBJ2-1; D gene ambiguous. CDR1 is SNHLY and CDR2 is FYNNEI in the germline V gene. The CDR3 is 15 amino acids. The V gene lost 0 bases and the J gene lost 6 bases, with 12 bases spanning the gap. The CDR3 DNA reads TGTGCCAGCAGTGAAGCGCCGAGACGAGGCAATGAGCAGTTCTTC. Translation gives CASSEAPRRGNEQFF. Full variable domain (outside the CDR3, taken from reference TRBV2 and TRBJ2-1): EPEVTQTPSHQVTQMGQEVILRCVPISNHLYFYWYRQILGQKVEFLVSFYNNEISEKSEIFDDQFSVERPDGSNFTLKIRSTKLEDSAMYFCASSEAPRRGNEQFFGPGTRLTVL.

The CDR3 spells CASSRGQISGNTIYF. CDR3 bases: TGTGCCAGCAGTAGGGGACAGATCTCTGGAAACACCATATATTTT. The chain has TRBV2 and TRBJ1-3; 7 bases line up with TRBD1. Germline values: CDR1 SNHLY, CDR2 FYNNEI. CDR3 length: 15 residues. V lost 5 bases to trimming and J lost 0 bases; unmatched junction nucleotides: 4.